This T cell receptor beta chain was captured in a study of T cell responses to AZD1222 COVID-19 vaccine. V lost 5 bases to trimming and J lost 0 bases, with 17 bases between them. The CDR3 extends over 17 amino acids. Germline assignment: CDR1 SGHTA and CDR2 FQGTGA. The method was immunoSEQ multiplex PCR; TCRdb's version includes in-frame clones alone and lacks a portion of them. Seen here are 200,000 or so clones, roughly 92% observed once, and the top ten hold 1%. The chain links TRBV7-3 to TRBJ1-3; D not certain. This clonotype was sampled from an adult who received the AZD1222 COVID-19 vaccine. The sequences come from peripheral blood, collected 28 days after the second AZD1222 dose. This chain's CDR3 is CASSPNSSGRSGNTIYF. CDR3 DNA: TGTGCCAGCAGCCCCAACTCGTCCGGGCGCTCTGGAAACACCATATATTTT.